This record looks at one T cell receptor (beta chain) sequence and its context. RNA in amounts of roughly 0.5 to 1 ug was reverse transcribed with random hexamers. One entry per CDR3 protein, called by TCRdb with MiXCR from the immunoSEQ multiplex PCR reads. The profile shows 150,000 to 200,000 distinct CDR3 sequences, approximately 95% of them singletons. Germline lookup yields CDR1 PRHDT and CDR2 FYEKMQ (reference sequence). The V end lost 5 bases, the J end lost 0 bases, and 14 bases lay between the germline ends. CDR3 length equals 17 residues. This sample was taken from a study of CD8 T cells in Susac syndrome.

The sequence was obtained from a human donor with multiple sclerosis. This chain connects TRBV13 to TRBJ1-6; unclear D gene. Sequencing was performed on CD4+ T cells from PBMCs. The CDR3 bases are TGTGCCAGCAGCCGAGCTAACATGTTCTCCTATAATTCACCCCTCCACTTT. Translation gives CASSRANMFSYNSPLHF.